This TCR beta chain was retrieved from a study of blood T cell repertoires in COVID-19. Germline V lookup: CDR1 LNHDA, CDR2 SQIVND (reference sequence). The CDR3 is 16 amino acids. Losses at the gene ends were 9 bases for V and 3 bases for J; bases not matched to a gene: 16. TCRdb keeps only in-frame clones here, not all; method: immunoSEQ multiplex PCR. Counted here are a few hundred thousand clones, about nine tenths occurring once; the ten biggest clones make up 0.9% to 1%. The TCR was taken from a woman in her 40s who had recovered from COVID-19. V and J are TRBV19 and TRBJ1-1, with 7 bases aligning to TRBD1. The sequenced sample was peripheral blood. CDR3 DNA sequence: TGTGCCAGGTGGAAGGGGGCGATTACGAAAGACACTGAAGCTTTCTTT. The encoded protein is CARWKGAITKDTEAFF.